This T cell receptor beta chain was retrieved from a study of shared clonotypes between healthy human individuals. Looking at the study overall: The donor group consisted of a couple of women and a few men, aged 18 to 49.

Study-wide points: Sharing across four donors was highest in naive CD4 (roughly 5%) and lowest in memory CD8 (roughly 0.4%).

Generated by immunoSEQ multiplex PCR, the TCRdb table keeps only in-frame clones and is missing some. The data hold 560,000 or so clones, with around 96% observed a single time. As concerns this clone: Its antigen remains unidentified.

CDR3 length: 15 amino acids. Per germline, CDR1 SNHLY and CDR2 FYNNEI. Trimming shortened V by 5 bases and J by 0 bases, and 12 bases separated the two germline ends. Selected positively for CCR7 and CD45RO-negative, naive CD8 cells excluded terminally differentiated effector memory CD45RA+ cells. This chain uses TRBV2 with TRBJ2-3; tentatively, D is TRBD1 (7 bases). The material sequenced was naive CD8+ T cells sorted from blood. The receptor was isolated from a woman aged 30 to 39 in good health. This CDR3 reads CASSTGDFSTDTQYF. CDR3 sequence (DNA): TGTGCCAGCAGTACAGGGGACTTTAGCACAGATACGCAGTATTTT.